This T cell receptor beta chain was sequenced in a study of blood T cell repertoires in COVID-19 (dated by TCRdb to about 2020). General notes on the study: Samples from collaborators originated in the United States, Italy and Spain and spanned both the acute and convalescent phases of COVID-19. The prospective study material was composed of cDNA or gDNA derived from T cells, B-cell-depleted T cells, or PBMCs. Deeply sampled blood TCRbeta repertoires from subjects exposed to, actively infected with, or recovered from COVID-19 were included in the dataset. The repertoires were released in a freely available public database intended as a resource for research on the immune response to SARS-CoV-2. Samples were obtained from the ongoing ImmuneRACE study (first 160 participants) and from some 1,300 subjects provided by 6 global collaborators. Nearly every sample came with metadata listing a de-identified subject ID, COVID-19 status, age in years and sex. Where available, HLA class I and class II types were obtained from metadata supplied by the sample provider rather than from assay-based typing. General study outcomes and caveats: The amount of clinical and demographic metadata varied by source and participant and was provided uncurated.

TCRbeta CDR3 regions were amplified from genomic DNA by means of the immunoSEQ Assay, a bias-controlled multiplex PCR. Per the source publication's procedure: Within the assay, amplification of reference gene primers was used to estimate how many nucleated cells each sample contained. To quantify the absolute abundance of each unique TCRbeta CDR3 rearrangement, sequence reads were collapsed and filtered. For each sample, productive Simpson clonality was calculated as the square root of Simpson's diversity index over productive rearrangements. TCRdb provides this immuneACCESS table in a form limited to in-frame rearrangements. Some clones are lacking; in checked studies, under half of them reflect an unresolved V gene, and why the rest are absent is not known. V and J calls and clone size come straight from that table; D and trimming were deduced from the DNA. For this sample there are about 150,000 clones; roughly 88% appear just once. The top ten clonotypes cover around 4.5% of the sample.

In this sample, this clone turned up once. Its antigen remains undetermined. No much larger clone exists at a distance of one base, and base qualities are not known. The CDR3 runs 16 amino acids, cysteine and phenylalanine included. The retained sequence is limited to the CDR3, 48 bases, with the frame set at the first base. Via the germline V gene, CDR1 is SGDLS and CDR2 YYNGEE. The V end gives up 3 bases and the J end 4 bases, leaving 8 bases in the junction not matched to a gene. Participants in the prospective study were aged roughly 18 to 89 years, lived in 20 to 30 United States geographic areas, and enrolled through a virtual design. Cohort assignment in the prospective study relied on participant-reported clinical history from a screening survey and a study questionnaire. For ImmuneRACE Cohort 3, a participant was defined as recovered based on two consecutive negative NP/OP PCR tests, clearance by a healthcare professional, or resolution of symptoms. Each participant in the prospective study had whole blood, serum and a nasopharyngeal or oropharyngeal swab collected by mobile phlebotomists. Over an approximately 2-month period, participants in the prospective study had the option of providing additional blood draws and questionnaires. Prospective study blood samples were shipped either frozen or at room temperature before DNA extraction.

The chain uses TRBV9 and TRBJ1-1, with 11 central nucleotides matching TRBD1. The material sequenced was PBMCs or T cells enriched from blood (not recorded which). The TCR originated in a man aged 50 to 59 who had recovered from COVID-19. The CDR3 region reads CASSAGQGAQVTEAFF. In nucleotides, the sequence is TGTGCCAGCAGCGCCGGACAGGGGGCGCAGGTCACTGAAGCTTTCTTT.